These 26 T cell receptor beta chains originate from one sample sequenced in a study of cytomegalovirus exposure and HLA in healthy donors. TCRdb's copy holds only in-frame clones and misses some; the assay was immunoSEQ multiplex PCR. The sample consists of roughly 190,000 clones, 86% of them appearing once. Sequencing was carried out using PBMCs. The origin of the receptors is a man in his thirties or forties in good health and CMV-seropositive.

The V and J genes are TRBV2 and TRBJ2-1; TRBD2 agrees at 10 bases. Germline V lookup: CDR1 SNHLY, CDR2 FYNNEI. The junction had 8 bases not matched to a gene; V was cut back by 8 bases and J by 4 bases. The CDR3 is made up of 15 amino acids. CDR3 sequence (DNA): TGTGCCAGCCGATTAGCGGGGGGCTTATACAATGAGCAGTTCTTC. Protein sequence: CASRLAGGLYNEQFF. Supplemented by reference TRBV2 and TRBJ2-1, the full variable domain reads EPEVTQTPSHQVTQMGQEVILRCVPISNHLYFYWYRQILGQKVEFLVSFYNNEISEKSEIFDDQFSVERPDGSNFTLKIRSTKLEDSAMYFCASRLAGGLYNEQFFGPGTRLTVL.

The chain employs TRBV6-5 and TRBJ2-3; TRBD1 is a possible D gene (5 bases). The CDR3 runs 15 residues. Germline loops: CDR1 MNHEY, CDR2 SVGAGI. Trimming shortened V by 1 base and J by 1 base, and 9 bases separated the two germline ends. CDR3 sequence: CASSYWGRGTDTQYF. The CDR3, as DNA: TGTGCCAGCAGTTACTGGGGCAGGGGCACAGATACGCAGTATTTT.

In DNA form, the CDR3 reads TGTGCCAGCAGTCCCACAGGGAACGGAAACACCATATATTTT. Translation gives CASSPTGNGNTIYF. The rearrangement uses TRBV6-5 and TRBJ1-3, with D perhaps TRBD1 (6 bases). Per germline, CDR1 MNHEY and CDR2 SVGAGI. The CDR3 runs to 14 residues. With 5 bases removed from V and 4 bases from J, the gap between germline ends came to 12 bases.

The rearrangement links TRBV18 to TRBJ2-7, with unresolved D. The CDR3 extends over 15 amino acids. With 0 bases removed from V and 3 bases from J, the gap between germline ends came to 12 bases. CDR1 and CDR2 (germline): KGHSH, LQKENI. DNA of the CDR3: TGTGCCAGCTCACCACCCGGCAGGAATGGCTACGAGCAGTACTTC. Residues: CASSPPGRNGYEQYF.

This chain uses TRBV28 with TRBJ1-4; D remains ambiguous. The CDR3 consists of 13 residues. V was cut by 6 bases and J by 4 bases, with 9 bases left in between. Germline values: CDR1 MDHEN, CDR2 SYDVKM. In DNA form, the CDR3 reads TGTGCCAGCAGGGAGGCCGGTAATGAAAAACTGTTTTTT. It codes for CASREAGNEKLFF.

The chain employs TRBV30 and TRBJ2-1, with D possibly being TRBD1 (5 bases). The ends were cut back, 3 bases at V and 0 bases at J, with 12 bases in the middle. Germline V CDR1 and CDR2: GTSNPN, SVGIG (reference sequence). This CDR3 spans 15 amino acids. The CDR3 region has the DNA TGTGCCTGGAGGGCAGGGTCCAGCTCCTACAATGAGCAGTTCTTC. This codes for CAWRAGSSSYNEQFF. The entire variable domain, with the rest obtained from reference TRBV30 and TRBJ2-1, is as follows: SQTIHQWPATLVQPVGSPLSLECTVEGTSNPNLYWYRQAAGRGLQLLFYSVGIGQISSEVPQNLSASRPQDRQFILSSKKLLLSDSGFYLCAWRAGSSSYNEQFFGPGTRLTVL.

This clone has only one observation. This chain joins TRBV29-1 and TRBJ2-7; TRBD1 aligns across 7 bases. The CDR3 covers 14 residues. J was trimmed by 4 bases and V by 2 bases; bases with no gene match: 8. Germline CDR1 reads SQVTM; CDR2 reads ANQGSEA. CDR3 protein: CSVEFLGQPYEQYF. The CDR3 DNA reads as TGCAGCGTTGAATTCCTGGGACAGCCATACGAGCAGTACTTC.

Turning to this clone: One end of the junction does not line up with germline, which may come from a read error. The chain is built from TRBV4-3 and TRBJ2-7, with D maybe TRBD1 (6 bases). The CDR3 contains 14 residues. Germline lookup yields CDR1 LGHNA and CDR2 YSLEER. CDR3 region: CASSSGTSSNEQYF. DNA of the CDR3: TGCGCCAGCAGTTCCGGGACAAGCTCCAACGAGCAGTACTTC.

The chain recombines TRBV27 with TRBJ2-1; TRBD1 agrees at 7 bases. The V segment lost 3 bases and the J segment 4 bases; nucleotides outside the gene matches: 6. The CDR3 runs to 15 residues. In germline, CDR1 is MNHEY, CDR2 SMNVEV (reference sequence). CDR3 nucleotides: TGTGCCAGCAGTTTTAGCAGGGGGTTGTACAATGAGCAGTTCTTC. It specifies CASSFSRGLYNEQFF.

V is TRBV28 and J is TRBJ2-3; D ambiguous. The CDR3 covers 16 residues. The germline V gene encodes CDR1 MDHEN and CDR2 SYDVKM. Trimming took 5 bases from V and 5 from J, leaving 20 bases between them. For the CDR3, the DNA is TGTGCCAGCAGTCCCCCGGATCTGGGGTTAGGAGATACGCAGTATTTT. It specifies CASSPPDLGLGDTQYF.

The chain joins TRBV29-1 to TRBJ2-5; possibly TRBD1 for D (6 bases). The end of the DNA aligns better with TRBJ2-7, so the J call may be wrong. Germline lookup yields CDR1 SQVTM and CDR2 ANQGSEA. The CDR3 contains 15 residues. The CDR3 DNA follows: TGCAGCGTTGTTCCAGGGGAAGCAGGAGCCTACGAGCAGTACTTC. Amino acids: CSVVPGEAGAYEQYF.

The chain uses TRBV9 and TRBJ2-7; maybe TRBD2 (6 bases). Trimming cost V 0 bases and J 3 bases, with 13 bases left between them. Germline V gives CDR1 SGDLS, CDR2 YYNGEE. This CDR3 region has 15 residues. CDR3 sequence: CASSVGGGIDYEQYF. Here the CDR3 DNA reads TGTGCCAGCAGCGTAGGGGGAGGAATAGACTACGAGCAGTACTTC.

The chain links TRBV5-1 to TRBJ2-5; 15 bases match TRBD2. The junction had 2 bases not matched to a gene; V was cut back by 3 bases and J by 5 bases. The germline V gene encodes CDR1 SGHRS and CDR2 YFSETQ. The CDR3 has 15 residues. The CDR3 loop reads CASSWGTSGRETQYF. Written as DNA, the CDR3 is TGCGCCAGCAGCTGGGGGACTAGCGGGAGGGAGACCCAGTACTTC.

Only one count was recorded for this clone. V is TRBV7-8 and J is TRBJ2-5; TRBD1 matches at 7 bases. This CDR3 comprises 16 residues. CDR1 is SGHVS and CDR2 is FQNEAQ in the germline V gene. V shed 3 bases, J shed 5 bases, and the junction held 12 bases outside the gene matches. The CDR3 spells CASSLPTWTGRETQYF. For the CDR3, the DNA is TGTGCCAGCAGCTTGCCTACCTGGACAGGTCGGGAGACCCAGTACTTC.

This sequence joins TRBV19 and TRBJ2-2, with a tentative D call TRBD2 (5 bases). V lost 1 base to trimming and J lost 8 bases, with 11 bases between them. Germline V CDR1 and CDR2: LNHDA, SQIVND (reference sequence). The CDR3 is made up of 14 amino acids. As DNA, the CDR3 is TGTGCCAGTAGTATAGCCGGGGTCCGAGGGGAGCTGTTTTTT. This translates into CASSIAGVRGELFF. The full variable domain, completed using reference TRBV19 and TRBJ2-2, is DGGITQSPKYLFRKEGQNVTLSCEQNLNHDAMYWYRQDPGQGLRLIYYSQIVNDFQKGDIAEGYSVSREKKESFPLTVTSAQKNPTAFYLCASSIAGVRGELFFGEGSRLTVL.

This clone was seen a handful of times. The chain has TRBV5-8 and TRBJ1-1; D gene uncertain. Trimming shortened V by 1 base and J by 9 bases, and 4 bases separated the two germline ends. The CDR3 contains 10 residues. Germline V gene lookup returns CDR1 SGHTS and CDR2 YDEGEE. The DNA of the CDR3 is TGTGCCAGCAGCTTGCGACAAGCTTTCTTT. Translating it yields CASSLRQAFF.

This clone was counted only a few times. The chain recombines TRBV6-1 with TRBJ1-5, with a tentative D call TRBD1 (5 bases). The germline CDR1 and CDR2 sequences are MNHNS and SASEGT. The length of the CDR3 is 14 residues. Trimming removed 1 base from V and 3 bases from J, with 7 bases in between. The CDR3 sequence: CASSEGGTNQPQHF. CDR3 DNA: TGTGCCAGCAGTGAAGGGGGCACCAATCAGCCCCAGCATTTT.

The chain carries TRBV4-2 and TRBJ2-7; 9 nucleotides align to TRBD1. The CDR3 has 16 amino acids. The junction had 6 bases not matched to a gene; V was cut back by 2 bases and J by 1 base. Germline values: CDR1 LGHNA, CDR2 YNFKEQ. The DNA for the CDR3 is TGTGCCAGCAGCCAACTACCCGGGACAGGGTCCTACGAGCAGTACTTC. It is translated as CASSQLPGTGSYEQYF.

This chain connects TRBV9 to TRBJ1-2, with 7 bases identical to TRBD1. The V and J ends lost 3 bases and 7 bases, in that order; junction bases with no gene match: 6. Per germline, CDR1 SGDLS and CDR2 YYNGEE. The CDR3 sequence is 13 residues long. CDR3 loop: CASSGYRGRGYTF. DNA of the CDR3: TGTGCCAGCAGCGGCTACAGGGGCCGTGGCTACACCTTC.

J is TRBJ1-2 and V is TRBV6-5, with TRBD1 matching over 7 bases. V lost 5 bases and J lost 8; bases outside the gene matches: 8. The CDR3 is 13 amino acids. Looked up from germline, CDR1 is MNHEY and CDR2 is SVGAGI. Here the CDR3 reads CASSRNTGDGYTF. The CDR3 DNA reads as TGTGCCAGCAGTCGAAATACAGGGGACGGCTACACCTTC.

The CDR3 DNA sequence: TGTGCCAGCACCGGAGGGCCCAATCAGCCCCAGCATTTT. This gives the protein CASTGGPNQPQHF. The chain links TRBV7-2 to TRBJ1-5; D uncertain. With 7 bases removed from V and 3 bases from J, the gap between germline ends came to 10 bases. This CDR3 is built from 13 residues. The V gene's germline CDR1 is SGHTA and CDR2 FQGNSA.

This CDR3 is CASSLLTGVLGQFF. As DNA, the CDR3 is TGTGCCAGCAGCTTGCTTACGGGAGTTTTGGGGCAGTTCTTC. The rearrangement uses TRBV5-6 and TRBJ2-1, with a possible D match to TRBD2 (6 bases). Germline V gene lookup returns CDR1 SGHDT and CDR2 YYEEEE. CDR3 length equals 14 residues. Between the trimmed V and J ends, which lost 1 base and 12 bases, there was a span of 17 bases.

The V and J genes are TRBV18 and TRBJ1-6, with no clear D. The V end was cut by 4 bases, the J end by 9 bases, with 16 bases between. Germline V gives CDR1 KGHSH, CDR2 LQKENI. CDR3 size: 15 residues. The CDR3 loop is CASSLPTGSGSPLHF. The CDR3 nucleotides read TGTGCCAGCTCACTTCCCACGGGATCGGGTTCACCCCTCCACTTT.

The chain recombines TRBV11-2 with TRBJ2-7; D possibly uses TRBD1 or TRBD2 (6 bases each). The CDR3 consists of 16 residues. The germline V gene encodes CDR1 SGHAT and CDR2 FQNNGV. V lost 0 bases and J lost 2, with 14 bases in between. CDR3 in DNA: TGTGCCAGCAGCTTAGAAGGGGGGCGTCTTACCTACGAGCAGTACTTC. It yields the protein CASSLEGGRLTYEQYF.

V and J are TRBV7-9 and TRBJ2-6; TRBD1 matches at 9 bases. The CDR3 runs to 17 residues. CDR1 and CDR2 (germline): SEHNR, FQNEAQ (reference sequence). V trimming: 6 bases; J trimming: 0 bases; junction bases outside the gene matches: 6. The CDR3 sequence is CASRPVTGGSGANVLTF. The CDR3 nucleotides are TGTGCCAGCAGACCCGTGACAGGGGGCTCTGGGGCCAACGTCCTGACTTTC.

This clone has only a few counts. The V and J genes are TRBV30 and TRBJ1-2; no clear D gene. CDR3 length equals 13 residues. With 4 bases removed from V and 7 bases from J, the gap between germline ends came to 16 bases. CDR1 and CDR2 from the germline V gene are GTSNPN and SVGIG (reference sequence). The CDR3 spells CAWNRPPQVGYTF. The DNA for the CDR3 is TGTGCCTGGAACCGCCCCCCCCAAGTTGGCTACACCTTC.